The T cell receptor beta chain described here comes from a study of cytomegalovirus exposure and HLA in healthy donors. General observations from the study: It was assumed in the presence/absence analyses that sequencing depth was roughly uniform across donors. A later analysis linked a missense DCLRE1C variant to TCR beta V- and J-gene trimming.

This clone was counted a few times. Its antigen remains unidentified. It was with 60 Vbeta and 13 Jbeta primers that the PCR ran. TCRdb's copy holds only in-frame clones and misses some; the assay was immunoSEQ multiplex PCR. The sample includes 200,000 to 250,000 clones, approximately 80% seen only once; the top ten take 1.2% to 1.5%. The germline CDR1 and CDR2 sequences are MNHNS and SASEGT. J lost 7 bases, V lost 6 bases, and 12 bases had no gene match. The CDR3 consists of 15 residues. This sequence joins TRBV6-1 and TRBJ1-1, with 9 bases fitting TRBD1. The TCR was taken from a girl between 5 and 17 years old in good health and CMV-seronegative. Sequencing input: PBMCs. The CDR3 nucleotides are TGTGCCAGCAGCTCAGGGACAGGGTATATCATTGAAGCTTTCTTT. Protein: CASSSGTGYIIEAFF.